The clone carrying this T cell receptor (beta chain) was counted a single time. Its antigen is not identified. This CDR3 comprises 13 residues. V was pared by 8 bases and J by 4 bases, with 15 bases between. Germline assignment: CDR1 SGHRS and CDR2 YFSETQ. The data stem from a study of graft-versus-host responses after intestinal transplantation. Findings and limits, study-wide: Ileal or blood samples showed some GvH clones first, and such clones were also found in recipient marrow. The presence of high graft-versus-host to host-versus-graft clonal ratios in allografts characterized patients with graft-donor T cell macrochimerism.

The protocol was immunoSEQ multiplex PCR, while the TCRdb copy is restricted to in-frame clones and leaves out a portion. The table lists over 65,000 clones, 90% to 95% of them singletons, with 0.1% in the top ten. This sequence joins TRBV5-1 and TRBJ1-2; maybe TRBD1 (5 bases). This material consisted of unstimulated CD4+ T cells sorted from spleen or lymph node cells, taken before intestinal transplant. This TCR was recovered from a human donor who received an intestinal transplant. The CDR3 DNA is TGCGCCAGTGGAATGGCGGGACTCTATGGCTACACCTTC. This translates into CASGMAGLYGYTF.